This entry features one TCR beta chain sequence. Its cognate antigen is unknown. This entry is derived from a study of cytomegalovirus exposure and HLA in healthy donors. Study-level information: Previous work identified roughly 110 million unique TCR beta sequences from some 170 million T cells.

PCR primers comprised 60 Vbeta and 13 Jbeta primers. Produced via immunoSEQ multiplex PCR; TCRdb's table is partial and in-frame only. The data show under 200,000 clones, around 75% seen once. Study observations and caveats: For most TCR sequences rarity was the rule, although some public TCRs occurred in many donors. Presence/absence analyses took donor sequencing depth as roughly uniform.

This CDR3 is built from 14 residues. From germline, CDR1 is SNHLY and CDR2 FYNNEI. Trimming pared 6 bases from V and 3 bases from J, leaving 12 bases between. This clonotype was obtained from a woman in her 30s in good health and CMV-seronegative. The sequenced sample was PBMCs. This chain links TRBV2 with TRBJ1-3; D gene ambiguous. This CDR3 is CASRRGILGNTIYF. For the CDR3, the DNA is TGTGCCAGCAGGAGAGGGATCCTTGGAAACACCATATATTTT.